Each of the 2 T cell receptor beta chains below was sequenced from the same sample in a study of shared clonotypes between healthy human individuals. Sequencing was performed with immunoSEQ multiplex PCR; in TCRdb, only in-frame clones are kept and a portion is missing. The table shows fewer than 3 million clones, with about 90% occurring only once. The sample comprised naive CD4+ T cells from PBMCs. The subset was: CD45RA+ positively selected. These receptors were taken from a man aged 18 to 30 in good health. Some clones in this sample may be carry-over from other donors' samples.

The gene calls are TRBV7-9 and TRBJ2-1; D is undetermined. The germline V gene encodes CDR1 SEHNR and CDR2 FQNEAQ (reference sequence). The V end lost 5 bases, the J end lost 9 bases, and 8 bases lay between the germline ends. This CDR3 is built from 11 residues. Here the CDR3 DNA reads TGTGCCAGCAGCCCCCACGCTGAGCAGTTCTTC. Protein sequence: CASSPHAEQFF.

The rearrangement uses TRBV28 and TRBJ1-2; 11 bases line up with TRBD1. Germline-derived CDR1 and CDR2 are MDHEN and SYDVKM. The CDR3 extends over 16 amino acids. J gave up 7 bases and V 2 bases, and 9 bases lay outside the gene matches. CDR3 in amino acids: CASSLGTGGPLAGYTF. The CDR3 nucleotides read TGTGCCAGCAGTTTAGGGACAGGGGGTCCGCTGGCTGGCTACACCTTC.